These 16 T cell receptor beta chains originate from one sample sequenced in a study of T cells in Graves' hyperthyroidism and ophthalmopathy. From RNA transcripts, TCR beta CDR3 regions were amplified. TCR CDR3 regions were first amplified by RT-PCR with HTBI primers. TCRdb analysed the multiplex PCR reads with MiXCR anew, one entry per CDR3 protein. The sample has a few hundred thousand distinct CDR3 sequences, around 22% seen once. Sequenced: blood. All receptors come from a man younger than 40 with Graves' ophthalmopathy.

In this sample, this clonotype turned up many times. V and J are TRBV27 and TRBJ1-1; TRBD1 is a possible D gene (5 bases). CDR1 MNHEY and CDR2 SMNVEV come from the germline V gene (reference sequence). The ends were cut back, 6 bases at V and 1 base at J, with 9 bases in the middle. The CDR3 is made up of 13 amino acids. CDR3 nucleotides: TGTGCCAGCAGGCAGGGTCGGAACACTGAAGCTTTCTTT. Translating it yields CASRQGRNTEAFF.

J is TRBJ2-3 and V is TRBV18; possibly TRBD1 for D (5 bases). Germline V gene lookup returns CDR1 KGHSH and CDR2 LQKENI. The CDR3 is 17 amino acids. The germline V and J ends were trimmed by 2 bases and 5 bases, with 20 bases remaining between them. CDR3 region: CASSPLGPNRLGDTQYF. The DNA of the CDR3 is TGTGCCAGCTCACCATTGGGTCCCAACAGGTTAGGAGATACGCAGTATTTT.

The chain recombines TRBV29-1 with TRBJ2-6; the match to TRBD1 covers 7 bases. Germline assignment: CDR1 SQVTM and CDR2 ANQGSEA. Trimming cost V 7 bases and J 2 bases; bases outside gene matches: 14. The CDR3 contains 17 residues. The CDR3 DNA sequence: TGCAGCGCCATCCCCATTACAGGGGCCCCTGGGGCCAACGTCCTGACTTTC. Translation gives CSAIPITGAPGANVLTF.

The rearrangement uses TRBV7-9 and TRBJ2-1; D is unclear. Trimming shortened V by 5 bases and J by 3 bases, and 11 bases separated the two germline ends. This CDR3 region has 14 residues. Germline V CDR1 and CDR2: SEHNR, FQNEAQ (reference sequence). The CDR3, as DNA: TGTGCCAGCAGCCAACCGGGCTTCTACAATGAGCAGTTCTTC. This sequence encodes CASSQPGFYNEQFF.

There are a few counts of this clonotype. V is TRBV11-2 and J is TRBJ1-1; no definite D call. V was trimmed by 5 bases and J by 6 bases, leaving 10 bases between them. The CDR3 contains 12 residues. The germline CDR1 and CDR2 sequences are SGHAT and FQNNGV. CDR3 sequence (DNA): TGTGCCAGCAGCCAGCGGTGGGCTGAAGCTTTCTTT. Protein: CASSQRWAEAFF.

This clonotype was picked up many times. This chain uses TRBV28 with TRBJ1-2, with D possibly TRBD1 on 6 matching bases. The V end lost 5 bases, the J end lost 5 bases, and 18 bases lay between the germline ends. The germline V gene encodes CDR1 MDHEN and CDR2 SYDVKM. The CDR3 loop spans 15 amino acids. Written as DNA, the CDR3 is TGTGCCAGCAGTCCGTTGTACCGTGGGACATATGGCTACACCTTC. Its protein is CASSPLYRGTYGYTF.

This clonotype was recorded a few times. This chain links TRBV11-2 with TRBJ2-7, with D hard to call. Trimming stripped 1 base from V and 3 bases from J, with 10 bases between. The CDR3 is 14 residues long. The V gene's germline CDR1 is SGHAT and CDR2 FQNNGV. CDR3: CASSLVLESYEQYF. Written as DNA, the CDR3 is TGTGCCAGCAGCTTAGTCCTGGAAAGCTACGAGCAGTACTTC.

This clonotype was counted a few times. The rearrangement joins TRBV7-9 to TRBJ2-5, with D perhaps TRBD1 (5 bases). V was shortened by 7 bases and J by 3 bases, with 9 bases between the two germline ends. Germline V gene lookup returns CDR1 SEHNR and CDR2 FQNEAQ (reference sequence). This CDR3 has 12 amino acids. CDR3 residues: CASKVQEETQYF. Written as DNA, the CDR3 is TGTGCCAGCAAAGTACAGGAAGAGACCCAGTACTTC.

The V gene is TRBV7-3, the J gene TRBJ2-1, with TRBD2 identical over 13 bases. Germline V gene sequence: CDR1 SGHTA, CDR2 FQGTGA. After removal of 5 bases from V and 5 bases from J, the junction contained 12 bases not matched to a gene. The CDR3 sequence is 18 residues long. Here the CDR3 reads CASSPQPPGLAGHNEQFF. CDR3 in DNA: TGTGCCAGCAGCCCCCAGCCTCCGGGACTAGCGGGACACAATGAGCAGTTCTTC.

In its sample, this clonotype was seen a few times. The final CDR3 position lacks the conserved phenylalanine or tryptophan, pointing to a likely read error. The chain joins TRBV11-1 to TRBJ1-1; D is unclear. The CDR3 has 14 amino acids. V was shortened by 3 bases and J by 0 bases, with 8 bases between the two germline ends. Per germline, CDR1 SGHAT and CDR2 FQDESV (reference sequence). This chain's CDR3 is CASSFSAVNTEAFS. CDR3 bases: TGTGCCAGCAGCTTTTCTGCAGTGAACACTGAAGCTTTCTCT.

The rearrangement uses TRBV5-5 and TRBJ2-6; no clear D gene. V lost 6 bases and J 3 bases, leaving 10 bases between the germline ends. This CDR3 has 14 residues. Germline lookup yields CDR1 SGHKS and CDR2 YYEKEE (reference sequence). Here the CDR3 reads CASTIDLGANVLTF. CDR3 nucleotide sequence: TGTGCCAGCACCATCGACCTTGGGGCCAACGTCCTGACTTTC. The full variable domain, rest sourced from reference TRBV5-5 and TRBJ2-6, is DAGVTQSPTHLIKTRGQQVTLRCSPISGHKSVSWYQQVLGQGPQFIFQYYEKEERGRGNFPDRFSARQFPNYSSELNVNALLLGDSALYLCASTIDLGANVLTFGAGSRLTVL.

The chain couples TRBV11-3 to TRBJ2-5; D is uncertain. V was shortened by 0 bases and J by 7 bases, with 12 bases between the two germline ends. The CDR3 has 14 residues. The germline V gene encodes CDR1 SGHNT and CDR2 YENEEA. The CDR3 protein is CASSLEDPKMTQYF. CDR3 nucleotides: TGTGCCAGCAGCTTAGAGGACCCGAAGATGACCCAGTACTTC.

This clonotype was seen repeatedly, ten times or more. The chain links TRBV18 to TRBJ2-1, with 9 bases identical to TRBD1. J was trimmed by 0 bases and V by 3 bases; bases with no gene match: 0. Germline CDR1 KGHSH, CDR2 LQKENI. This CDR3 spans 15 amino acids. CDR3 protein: CASSPGQGSYNEQFF. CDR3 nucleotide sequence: TGTGCCAGCTCACCGGGACAGGGCTCCTACAATGAGCAGTTCTTC. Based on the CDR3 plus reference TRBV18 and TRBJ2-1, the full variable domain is NAGVMQNPRHLVRRRGQEARLRCSPMKGHSHVYWYRQLPEEGLKFMVYLQKENIIDESGMPKERFSAEFPKEGPSILRIQQVVRGDSAAYFCASSPGQGSYNEQFFGPGTRLTVL.

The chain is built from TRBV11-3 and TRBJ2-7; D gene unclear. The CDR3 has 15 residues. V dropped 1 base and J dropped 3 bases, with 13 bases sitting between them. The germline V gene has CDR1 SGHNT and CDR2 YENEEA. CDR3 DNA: TGTGCCAGCAGCTTAGCGTACCCTATGGGCTACGAGCAGTACTTC. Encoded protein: CASSLAYPMGYEQYF.

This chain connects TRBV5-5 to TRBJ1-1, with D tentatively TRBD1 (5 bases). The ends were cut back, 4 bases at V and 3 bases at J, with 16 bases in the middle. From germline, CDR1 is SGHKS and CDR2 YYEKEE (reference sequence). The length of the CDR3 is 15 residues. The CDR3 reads CASSLDRGRYTEAFF. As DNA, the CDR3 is TGTGCCAGCAGCCTCGATAGGGGTAGGTACACTGAAGCTTTCTTT.

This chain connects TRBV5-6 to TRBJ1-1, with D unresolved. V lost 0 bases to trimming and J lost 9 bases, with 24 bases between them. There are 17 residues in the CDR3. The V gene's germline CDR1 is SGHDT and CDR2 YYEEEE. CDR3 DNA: TGTGCCAGCAGCTTGGAGCGGGTGAACTACCGCGTTTGGAAAGCTTTCTTT. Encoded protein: CASSLERVNYRVWKAFF.